These 3 T cell receptor beta chains originate from one sample sequenced in a study of OX40 agonist ivuxolimab in advanced cancers. This table comes from immunoSEQ multiplex PCR, and its TCRdb copy is limited to in-frame clones, with some not included. The sample holds around 100,000 clones, less than 90% seen once. This sample comprised CD4+ or CD8+ T cells sorted from blood, obtained in a trial of the OX40 agonist ivuxolimab. These receptors were obtained from an adult with an advanced solid tumor such as melanoma, head and neck, liver or kidney cancer.

The rearrangement links TRBV7-8 to TRBJ2-1, with 9 nucleotides matching TRBD2. CDR3 size: 15 residues. The ends lost 4 bases at V and 6 bases at J; junction bases unmatched: 7. Germline CDR1 SGHVS, CDR2 FQNEAQ. Written as DNA, the CDR3 is TGTGCCAGCAGCTCCTTAGCGGGAGCGGTCAATGAGCAGTTCTTC. This codes for CASSSLAGAVNEQFF.

V is TRBV15 and J is TRBJ1-6; D unclear. This CDR3 comprises 13 residues. V lost 5 bases and J lost 8, with 10 bases in between. Germline lookup yields CDR1 LNHNV and CDR2 YYDKDF (reference sequence). The CDR3 DNA sequence: TGTGCCACCAGCTCCCGGACTGATTCACCCCTCCACTTT. Encoded protein: CATSSRTDSPLHF.

This chain joins TRBV15 and TRBJ1-1; D is uncertain. In germline, CDR1 is LNHNV, CDR2 YYDKDF (reference sequence). The CDR3 has 14 residues. V lost 0 bases, J lost 1 base, and 6 bases lay in between. DNA for the CDR3: TGTGCCACCAGCAGAGATTATTCGAACACTGAAGCTTTCTTT. Its protein product is CATSRDYSNTEAFF.